This T cell receptor beta chain stems from a study of cytomegalovirus exposure and HLA in healthy donors. Looking at the study overall: Of the donors genotyped, a few hundred in all, about 81% fell in the Caucasian-associated ancestry cluster.

As to this clone: As yet, its antigen is unknown. At one end the junction does not follow the germline gene, possibly because of a read error.

PCR used 60 Vbeta primers and 13 Jbeta primers. Assay used: immunoSEQ multiplex PCR; TCRdb lists only in-frame clones, some missing. Of about 210,000 clones listed, nearly 80% are singletons. While unrecorded immune exposures were likely, the donors were nominally healthy when sampled. The CDR3 extends over 12 amino acids. CDR1 is SGDLS and CDR2 is YYNGEE in the germline V gene. Study-wide results and limits: Rarity marked most TCR sequences, yet some public TCRs occurred in many donors. An analysis was carried out later, and it reportedly showed fewer N-insertions in an Asian-associated ancestry cluster than the approximately 700-donor mean.

This TCR derives from a male donor in good health and CMV-seronegative. This rearrangement joins TRBV9 to TRBJ2-1, with 8 bases that match TRBD1. The source material was PBMCs. The CDR3 DNA is TGTGCCAGCAGCGCTGAACCGGGACAGGAGGTCTTC. Amino acid sequence: CASSAEPGQEVF.